This T cell receptor beta chain was profiled in a study of early T cells in non-severe SARS-CoV-2 infection. Germline CDR1 and CDR2: MNHEY and SVGEGT. CDR3 size: 16 residues. The ends lost 5 bases at V and 4 bases at J; junction bases unmatched: 4. This clonotype was observed a handful of times. Attachment of unique molecular identifiers to individual cDNA molecules was performed. MiXCR was run by TCRdb on the 5' RACE reads, yielding one entry per CDR3 protein. This table holds approximately 70,000 distinct CDR3 sequences, over 10% found once. This chain links TRBV6-2 or TRBV6-3 with TRBJ2-3; TRBD2 matches at 15 bases. The sequences come from whole blood, collected at baseline. This TCR was recovered from an adult who was a healthcare worker with PCR-confirmed SARS-CoV-2 infection or an uninfected control (not recorded which). CDR3 nucleotides: TGTGCCAGCAGTAGGAGGACTAGCGGGAGGGCAGATACGCAGTATTTT. Protein product: CASSRRTSGRADTQYF.